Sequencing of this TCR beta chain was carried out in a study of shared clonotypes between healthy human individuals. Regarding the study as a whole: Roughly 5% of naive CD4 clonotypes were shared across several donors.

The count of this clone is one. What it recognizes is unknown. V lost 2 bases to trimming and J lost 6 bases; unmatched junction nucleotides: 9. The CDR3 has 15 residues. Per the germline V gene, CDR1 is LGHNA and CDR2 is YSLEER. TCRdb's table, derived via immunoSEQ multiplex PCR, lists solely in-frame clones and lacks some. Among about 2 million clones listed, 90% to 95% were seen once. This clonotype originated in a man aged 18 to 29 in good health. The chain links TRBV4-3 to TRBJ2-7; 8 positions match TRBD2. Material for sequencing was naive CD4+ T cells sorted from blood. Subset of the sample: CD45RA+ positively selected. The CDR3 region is CASSQSFGGVAEQYF. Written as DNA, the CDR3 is TGCGCCAGCAGCCAATCCTTCGGGGGGGTGGCCGAGCAGTACTTC.